Presented here are 17 T cell receptor beta chains from one specimen sequenced in a study of cytomegalovirus exposure and HLA in healthy donors. Primers for the PCR totalled 60 Vbeta and 13 Jbeta. Assay: immunoSEQ multiplex PCR; the TCRdb copy retains only in-frame clones and omits some. The data show some 30,000 clones, with 44% seen just once and less than 2% held by the top ten. Sequencing was performed on PBMCs. The receptor set was obtained from a woman in her forties or fifties in good health and CMV-seronegative.

The chain links TRBV5-1 to TRBJ2-1, with 10 nucleotides matching TRBD2. The V segment lost 2 bases and the J segment 6 bases; nucleotides outside the gene matches: 5. Germline values: CDR1 SGHRS, CDR2 YFSETQ. The CDR3 has 15 amino acids. The CDR3 nucleotides are TGCGCCAGCAGCTTCCTAGCGGGGGAGCCCAATGAGCAGTTCTTC. This encodes CASSFLAGEPNEQFF.

The rearrangement joins TRBV2 to TRBJ2-4; TRBD2 matches 10 bases. Germline V gene sequence: CDR1 SNHLY, CDR2 FYNNEI. This CDR3 comprises 15 residues. J gave up 6 bases and V 8 bases, and 10 bases lay outside the gene matches. This chain's CDR3 is CASAVSSGRVNIQYF. In DNA form, the CDR3 reads TGTGCCAGCGCGGTATCGAGCGGGAGGGTAAACATTCAGTACTTC.

V and J are TRBV13 and TRBJ2-3, with 12 bases lining up with TRBD2. The CDR3 length is 19 residues. The V gene end was trimmed by 2 bases and the J gene end by 1 base; junction bases not matched to a gene: 10. The germline CDR1 and CDR2 sequences are PRHDT and FYEKMQ (reference sequence). The CDR3 here is CASSLRRLAGGPGTDTQYF. CDR3 sequence (DNA): TGTGCCAGCAGCTTACGCCGCCTAGCGGGGGGGCCGGGCACAGATACGCAGTATTTT. Complete variable domain (other parts from reference TRBV13 and TRBJ2-3): AAGVIQSPRHLIKEKRETATLKCYPIPRHDTVYWYQQGPGQDPQFLISFYEKMQSDKGSIPDRFSAQQFSDYHSELNMSSLELGDSALYFCASSLRRLAGGPGTDTQYFGPGTRLTVL.

This chain links TRBV7-2 with TRBJ1-3; D gene unclear. Per the germline V gene, CDR1 is SGHTA and CDR2 is FQGNSA. V shed 5 bases and J shed 0 bases, with 8 bases lying between them. There are 14 residues in the CDR3. The CDR3 region is CASSTRTSGNTIYF. The CDR3 coding sequence is TGTGCCAGCAGCACGCGTACCTCTGGAAACACCATATATTTT.

The chain carries TRBV5-1 and TRBJ2-7; a weak D match, TRBD1 (6 bases). CDR3 length equals 15 residues. Germline V gene sequence: CDR1 SGHRS, CDR2 YFSETQ. Trimming cost V 0 bases and J 0 bases, with 10 bases left between them. The CDR3 coding sequence is TGCGCCAGCAGCTTGGGGGACACATACTCCTACGAGCAGTACTTC. Its protein is CASSLGDTYSYEQYF.

This clone has more than one count but fewer than ten. The rearrangement uses TRBV7-9 and TRBJ1-2, with no clear D. This CDR3 spans 15 amino acids. Germline V lookup: CDR1 SEHNR, CDR2 FQNEAQ (reference sequence). The V gene lost 1 base and the J gene lost 4 bases, with 13 bases spanning the gap. Written as DNA, the CDR3 is TGTGCCAGCAGCTTAGGCGCCAACCTCGTCTATGGCTACACCTTC. Protein sequence: CASSLGANLVYGYTF.

The chain has TRBV5-4 and TRBJ2-2, with 10 nucleotides matching TRBD1. This CDR3 region has 15 residues. Per the germline V gene, CDR1 is SGHNT and CDR2 is YYREEE (reference sequence). The V segment lost 10 bases and the J segment 7 bases; nucleotides outside the gene matches: 13. The CDR3 is CAFSGTGVTGGELFF. The DNA of the CDR3 is TGTGCCTTTAGCGGGACAGGGGTTACAGGCGGGGAGCTGTTTTTT.

The CDR3 coding sequence is TGTGCCAGCTCACCGAGCCAGGTCAATCAGCCCCAGCATTTT. Protein: CASSPSQVNQPQHF. This rearrangement joins TRBV18 to TRBJ1-5, with D hard to call. Germline V gene lookup returns CDR1 KGHSH and CDR2 LQKENI. V was pared by 3 bases and J by 3 bases, with 9 bases between. CDR3 length: 14 residues.

The chain has TRBV9 and TRBJ2-2; TRBD1 aligns across 9 bases. This CDR3 has 16 amino acids. Germline V gives CDR1 SGDLS, CDR2 YYNGEE. Trimming removed 2 bases from V and 4 bases from J; junction bases left unmatched: 6. CDR3 sequence reads: CASSVGTGWATGELFF. The DNA of the CDR3 is TGTGCCAGCAGCGTTGGGACAGGGTGGGCCACCGGGGAGCTGTTTTTT.

This clone was counted between two and nine times. The chain is built from TRBV5-1 and TRBJ2-3; TRBD1 agrees at 8 bases. Germline V lookup: CDR1 SGHRS, CDR2 YFSETQ. Losses at the gene ends were 4 bases for V and 2 bases for J; bases not matched to a gene: 9. CDR3 size: 16 residues. CDR3 DNA sequence: TGCGCCAGCAGCCGACCCGGGACAGGATACACAGATACGCAGTATTTT. Protein product: CASSRPGTGYTDTQYF.

The chain joins TRBV6-6 to TRBJ2-7, with TRBD1 matching 8 bases. With V trimmed by 6 bases and J by 5 bases, 9 bases remained unmatched. This CDR3 comprises 14 residues. The germline CDR1 and CDR2 sequences are MNHNY and SVGAGI (reference sequence). CDR3 nucleotide sequence: TGTGCCAGCAGCGTGACAGGGGAAGTGGACGAGCAGTACTTC. Protein product: CASSVTGEVDEQYF.

This chain uses TRBV2 with TRBJ1-1, with a possible D match to TRBD1 (5 bases). Germline lookup yields CDR1 SNHLY and CDR2 FYNNEI. V lost 4 bases to trimming and J lost 1 base, with 7 bases between them. The CDR3 runs to 13 residues. The CDR3 DNA follows: TGTGCCAGCAGTGTGGGGGGGAACACTGAAGCTTTCTTT. Amino acids: CASSVGGNTEAFF.

The gene calls are TRBV9 and TRBJ2-5; 8 bases match TRBD2. Germline CDR1 SGDLS, CDR2 YYNGEE. With 3 bases clipped from V and 5 bases from J, the junction kept 15 bases outside the gene matches. The CDR3 runs 17 residues. CDR3 sequence reads: CASSEPAGGSGSETQYF. CDR3 bases: TGTGCCAGCAGCGAACCCGCCGGGGGGAGCGGGAGTGAGACCCAGTACTTC.

This clone was observed a few times. This chain joins TRBV27 and TRBJ2-7; tentatively, D is TRBD1 (6 bases). Between the trimmed V and J ends, which lost 5 bases and 1 base, there was a span of 27 bases. In germline, CDR1 is MNHEY, CDR2 SMNVEV (reference sequence). This CDR3 is built from 19 residues. The CDR3 is CASSPRQVLGSARSYEQYF. In DNA form, the CDR3 reads TGTGCCAGCAGTCCAAGACAGGTCCTGGGCAGCGCCCGTTCCTACGAGCAGTACTTC.

This chain connects TRBV11-1 to TRBJ2-7; tentatively, D is TRBD2 (5 bases). Looked up from germline, CDR1 is SGHAT and CDR2 is FQDESV (reference sequence). This CDR3 region has 14 residues. Trimming left V 3 bases short and J 0 bases short, with 9 bases between. The CDR3 region is CASSFGVASYEQYF. For the CDR3, the DNA is TGTGCCAGCAGCTTCGGGGTAGCCTCCTACGAGCAGTACTTC.

The genes are TRBV5-1 and TRBJ2-3, with 7 nucleotides matching TRBD2. The germline V gene encodes CDR1 SGHRS and CDR2 YFSETQ. This CDR3 is 15 amino acids long. V dropped 0 bases and J dropped 4; count of bases not matched to a gene: 5. The CDR3 protein is CASSLGGGGPDTQYF. The CDR3 coding sequence is TGCGCCAGCAGCTTGGGGGGGGGAGGCCCAGATACGCAGTATTTT.

The chain combines TRBV25-1 with TRBJ2-7, with 9 bases lining up with TRBD1. V was pared by 3 bases and J by 2 bases, with 11 bases of the junction left unmatched. Germline V lookup: CDR1 MGHDK, CDR2 SYGVNS. CDR3 length: 17 residues. DNA of the CDR3: TGTGCCAGCAGTGACGATTATGGGACAGGGACCCCCTACGAGCAGTACTTC. This gives the protein CASSDDYGTGTPYEQYF.